This T cell receptor (beta chain) is drawn from a study of cytomegalovirus exposure and HLA in healthy donors. PCR amplification relied on 60 Vbeta primers (plus 13 Jbeta primers). Sequenced by immunoSEQ multiplex PCR; TCRdb stores in-frame clones only, minus some. This sample has about 100,000 clones; 60% to 85% occur once, and the top ten carry about 9.4%. Germline values: CDR1 LNHDA, CDR2 SQIVND (reference sequence). The CDR3 spans 16 residues. Trimming shortened V by 6 bases and J by 0 bases, and 17 bases separated the two germline ends. This TCR came from a man aged 50 to 59 in good health and CMV-seronegative. Sequencing used PBMCs. V and J are TRBV19 and TRBJ1-1; no clear D gene. The CDR3 nucleotides are TGTGCCAGTAGCGATTCGAGAAATTCCATGAACACTGAAGCTTTCTTT. It encodes CASSDSRNSMNTEAFF.